A single sample gave rise to the 9 T cell receptor beta chains below, sequenced in a study of shared clonotypes between healthy human individuals. Repertoires were generated with immunoSEQ multiplex PCR, while TCRdb's copy carries only in-frame clones and drops some. The sample lists approximately 480,000 clones; about three quarters were seen once. Sequences were obtained from PBMCs. All receptors derive from a woman aged 40 to 55 in good health. Some clones in this sample may be carry-over from other donors' samples.

Many counts were recorded for this clone. V is TRBV6-6 and J is TRBJ2-7; 7 positions match TRBD2. CDR1 MNHNY and CDR2 SVGAGI come from the germline V gene (reference sequence). CDR3 length: 14 amino acids. J lost 6 bases, V lost 0 bases, and 5 bases had no gene match. The CDR3 reads CASSYSAGVSEQYF. CDR3 in DNA: TGTGCCAGCAGTTACTCGGCGGGAGTAAGCGAGCAGTACTTC.

This CDR3 is CASSSTRPRSNSYEQYF. CDR3 DNA sequence: TGTGCCAGCAGTTCCACGCGACCCCGAAGTAACTCCTACGAGCAGTACTTC. The gene calls are TRBV27 and TRBJ2-7; D ambiguous. The germline gives CDR1 MNHEY, CDR2 SMNVEV (reference sequence). The CDR3 runs 17 residues. The V end was cut by 4 bases, the J end by 0 bases, with 19 bases between.

This clone was observed a single time. The V call is TRBV27, the J call TRBJ2-1; TRBD2 matches at 7 bases. The length of the CDR3 is 16 residues. The germline gives CDR1 MNHEY, CDR2 SMNVEV (reference sequence). V lost 5 bases to trimming and J lost 1 base; unmatched junction nucleotides: 8. The CDR3 region is CASSPSRLASYNEQFF. The CDR3 region has the DNA TGTGCCAGCAGTCCTTCGAGACTAGCATCCTACAATGAGCAGTTCTTC.

V and J are TRBV5-1 and TRBJ2-1; no firm D call. CDR3 length: 12 amino acids. Trimming removed 5 bases at V and 7 bases at J, with 10 bases between. The germline V gene has CDR1 SGHRS and CDR2 YFSETQ. DNA of the CDR3: TGCGCCAGCAGTCAAGATTTTAATGAGCAGTTCTTC. Its translation is CASSQDFNEQFF.

The genes are TRBV28 and TRBJ2-4, with 10 bases lining up with TRBD2. J lost 7 bases, V lost 4 bases, and 7 bases had no gene match. The CDR3 has 15 residues. The germline CDR1 and CDR2 sequences are MDHEN and SYDVKM. CDR3 nucleotide sequence: TGTGCCAGCAGTTATTCACTAGCGGGAAATAACATTCAGTACTTC. This encodes CASSYSLAGNNIQYF.

This clone was observed a single time. V is TRBV7-9 and J is TRBJ2-1, with 7 bases matching TRBD1. This CDR3 has 13 residues. Losses at the gene ends were 5 bases for V and 9 bases for J; bases not matched to a gene: 7. Per germline, CDR1 SEHNR and CDR2 FQNEAQ (reference sequence). CDR3 nucleotides: TGTGCCAGCAGCGGGACAGAGCGAGGTGAGCAGTTCTTC. This encodes CASSGTERGEQFF.

The CDR3 reads CASSLSRGGNTEAFF. DNA of the CDR3: TGTGCCAGCAGTTTATCTAGGGGTGGGAACACTGAAGCTTTCTTT. The chain recombines TRBV27 with TRBJ1-1; tentatively, D is TRBD1 (5 bases). The CDR3 covers 15 residues. V was trimmed by 0 bases and J by 1 base, leaving 9 bases between them. Germline V gene lookup returns CDR1 MNHEY and CDR2 SMNVEV (reference sequence).

This rearrangement joins TRBV4-1 to TRBJ2-7; TRBD2 agrees at 8 bases. This CDR3 has 16 residues. V lost 2 bases and J lost 0; bases outside the gene matches: 6. Germline CDR1 is MGHRA and CDR2 is YSYEKL. Written as DNA, the CDR3 is TGCGCCAGCAGCCAAAGCACTAGCGGTTCCTCCTACGAGCAGTACTTC. Translation gives CASSQSTSGSSYEQYF.

CDR3 DNA sequence: TGCGCCAGCAGCTTGGAAGGACAGAGCGAGCAGTACTTC. It is translated as CASSLEGQSEQYF. The rearrangement links TRBV5-1 to TRBJ2-7; D is perhaps TRBD1 (6 bases). Germline V gives CDR1 SGHRS, CDR2 YFSETQ. Trimming removed 0 bases from V and 6 bases from J, with 10 bases in between. The CDR3 loop spans 13 amino acids.